This record concerns one T cell receptor (beta chain) sequence. This clonotype was counted only a few times. Its antigen is currently not known. The record has no base qualities; no much larger clone is one base away. Preparation of the library involved PCR. At the Johns Hopkins FTIC core, DNA from the cultured CD4+ T cells underwent TCR sequencing with the Oncomine TCR Beta short-read assay. The QIAamp micro DNA kit was used to extract genomic DNA from the cultured CD4+ T cells. Oncomine TCR Beta libraries from cultured CD4+ T cells were pooled with unique dual indexes and sequenced on an Illumina iSeq 100. The source study handled its data this way. Non-productive sequences were removed, and CDR3s that did not start with C, did not end with F or W, or were shorter than 7 amino acids were discarded. Antigen-specific clonotypes were identified using the MANAFEST web application through comparison of peptide-stimulated wells with reference and other culture wells. For a clone to be called positive, the clone needed an FDR below 0.05, an odds ratio above 5, and a productive frequency above 0.1% in at least two of three replicate wells. A clonotype was classed as cross-reactive if the clonotype showed significant expansion both in SARS-CoV-2 spike wells and in at least one common cold coronavirus spike condition. Levenshtein distances (stringdist) and unrooted phylogenetic trees (ape) in R version 3.6.1 were used to assess CDR3 homology. TCRdb reprocessing: public reads trimmed at Q25 with fastp, clones called with MiXCR, in-frame beta chains kept. All rows with the same CDR3 protein become a single entry with the most common DNA and genes. The V and J calls here are based on TCRdb, not the publication. The sample has about 26,000 distinct CDR3 sequences on record, 64% of them singletons. 4% to 5.5% of the sample is held by the ten biggest clonotypes.

The data were obtained in a study of vaccination and CD4 T cells after COVID-19 (dated by TCRdb to the early 2020s). For context, the study as a whole: SARS-CoV-2 positivity had been established in the convalescent patients by nasal swab PCR, and mild disease was recorded in several of these patients and severe disease in one. In the convalescent cohort there were six males and four females, among whom were two Hispanic individuals, seven Caucasians, two Asians and one multiracial person. Participants got two doses of the Pfizer-BioNTech BNT162b2 vaccine (n=8) or two doses of the Moderna mRNA-1273 vaccine (n=2). Post-COVID blood samples were collected from convalescent patients a median of approximately 93 days after diagnosis, with a range of roughly 35 to 180 days. Post-vaccine blood samples were obtained a median of approximately 74 days after the second vaccine dose, with a range of roughly 14 to 241 days. Overlapping spike peptide pools from SARS-CoV-2 and from the common cold coronaviruses HCoV-NL63, HCoV-OC43 and HCoV-229E were used as culture stimuli. Control cultures received a CEFX viral epitope pool as the positive control, an HIV-1 Nef peptide pool as the negative control, or no peptide. In over 8 COVID-19 convalescent patients and 4 infection-naive healthy vaccine recipients, the spike-specific CD4+ TCR repertoire before mRNA vaccination was compared with the repertoire after mRNA vaccination. Beyond this particular receptor, the publication reports: An increase in the median number of SARS-CoV-2-reactive clonotypes from around 20 after infection to 35 to 40 after vaccination was observed, but the change was not found to be significant. In convalescent patients, a median approximately 90% of post-vaccine SARS-CoV-2-reactive clones were detected only after vaccination, suggesting vaccine-specific priming. Only a relatively small number of convalescent patients were included in the study, and early timepoints following natural infection were not analyzed. In convalescent patients, nearly all vaccine-specific clones (304 of 307) were found to be mono-reactive for SARS-CoV-2 spike rather than cross-reactive with common cold coronaviruses.

In the paper's terms, the treatment or condition label means: roughly 10-day PBMC culture with coronavirus spike peptide pools or control peptides (ViraFEST assay). To expand antigen-specific T cells with peptide pools and then pick out the expanded clonotypes through TCR sequencing, the study relied on the ViraFEST assay. The convalescent patients' positive SARS-CoV-2 PCR tests were from March to December 2020, which was before the Alpha, Beta and Delta variants emerged in the United States. Each well held about 1.8 million PBMCs cultured with roughly 10 ug/ml peptide pools in IMDM containing around 4.5% human AB serum and approximately 10 IU/ml IL-2. On days 3 and 7, half of the culture medium was replaced with fresh IL-2-containing medium. After about nine days of culture, CD4+ T cells were isolated by negative selection with the EasySep CD4+ T cell isolation kit. PBMCs were separated from whole blood using Ficoll-Paque Plus gradient centrifugation and then either used fresh or cryopreserved at -140C. In general, triplicate wells were set up for every culture condition.

The CDR3 sequence holds 17 residues, the cysteine and phenylalanine included. Of all the DNA, just the CDR3 is kept, 51 bases in frame from base 1. The germline V gene supplies CDR1 MDHEN and CDR2 SYDVKM. V and J are trimmed by 4 bases and 5 bases, and the gene matches miss 15 bases of the junction. This receptor was taken from a human donor who had recovered from COVID-19. Recombination linked TRBV28 to TRBJ2-7, with 9 junctional bases fitting TRBD1. The sequenced material came from CD4+ T cells from blood, cultured in vitro. The CDR3 reads as follows: CASSSLVSGQGVHEQYF. The DNA sequence is given as TGTGCCAGCAGTTCTCTCGTTTCGGGACAGGGTGTCCACGAGCAGTACTTC.